The TCR beta chain described here comes from a study of graft-versus-host responses after intestinal transplantation. General observations from the study: In recipient marrow, GvH clones were found, and some appeared first in ileum or blood. Individuals carrying graft-donor T cell macrochimerism showed high graft-versus-host to host-versus-graft clonal ratios in allografts.

On this clone: Its specificity is not known.

The CDR3 contains 14 residues. The ends were cut back, 0 bases at V and 4 bases at J, with 10 bases in the middle. CDR1 SGHRS and CDR2 YFSETQ come from the germline V gene. Clones were read by immunoSEQ multiplex PCR, and TCRdb kept only the in-frame ones, dropping some. The sample comprises around 25,000 clones, roughly 82% of which are singletons, and 0.7% rests with the top ten. The V and J genes are TRBV5-1 and TRBJ1-2; possibly TRBD1 for D (5 bases). Specimen: unstimulated CD4+ T cells sorted from spleen or lymph node cells, collected before intestinal transplant. The sequence derives from a human donor who received an intestinal transplant. CDR3 residues: CASSLAQGGYGYTF. The CDR3 bases are TGCGCCAGCAGCTTGGCCCAGGGAGGCTATGGCTACACCTTC.